This T cell receptor beta chain was documented in a study of T cell repertoires in cytomegalovirus infection. TCRdb itself ran the reads through MiXCR, one entry per CDR3 protein. The sample includes roughly 100,000 distinct CDR3 sequences, 15% to 20% of them seen just once. This CDR3 spans 16 amino acids. The germline V gene has CDR1 DFQATT and CDR2 SNEGSKA (reference sequence). The V gene end was trimmed by 4 bases and the J gene end by 1 base; junction bases not matched to a gene: 4. The sequencing input was PBMCs. This sequence originates from a human donor in good health (CMV status not recorded). Some clones in this sample may be carry-over from other donors' samples. The chain is built from TRBV20-1 and TRBJ2-1, with 13 bases aligning to TRBD2. The CDR3 spells CSAIKTSGGSYNEQFF. DNA for the CDR3: TGCAGTGCTATAAAGACTAGCGGGGGGTCCTACAATGAGCAGTTCTTC.